The T cell receptor (beta chain) under discussion was sequenced for a study of shared clonotypes between healthy human individuals. Whole-study context: The donor group consisted of a couple of women and a few men, aged 18 to 49.

To note about this clone: The antigen is unknown.

Germline assignment: CDR1 SGHAT and CDR2 FQNNGV. V lost 5 bases and J lost 6; bases outside the gene matches: 6. This CDR3 has 15 amino acids. Whole-study results and caveats: Researchers found naive subsets generally carried larger estimated richness than memory subsets.

Repertoires were generated with immunoSEQ multiplex PCR, while TCRdb's copy carries only in-frame clones and drops some. This sample has around 2.3 million clones, with around 95% found just once. Material: naive CD4+ T cells sorted from blood. Noted subset: CD45RA+ positively selected. The sequence derives from a man between 18 and 29 years old in good health. The rearrangement uses TRBV11-2 and TRBJ2-1, with 11 nucleotides matching TRBD2. The CDR3 DNA reads as TGTGCCAGCAGCGGTAGCGGGGGGGCCTCCAATGAGCAGTTCTTC. It encodes CASSGSGGASNEQFF.